These T cell receptor beta chains were read from a single sample in a study of CD8 T cell repertoires and HIV-1 epitope variants. Data came from immunoSEQ multiplex PCR; TCRdb stores just in-frame clones and leaves some out. This table holds 80,000 to 95,000 clones, roughly four fifths found once. The material sequenced was uncultured baseline CD8+ T cells from peripheral blood mononuclear cells (PBMCs). Receptors originate from a male donor with HIV. The CDR3 runs from the conserved cysteine through the conserved F or W. The D gene is left open where the match is weak. Size is stated for part of the rows, as once, few or many counts, or as a class when the clone is expanded.

clone size: -; D gene: -; J gene: TRBJ1-1; V gene: TRBV9; CDR3 protein: CASSEGPNTEAFF; CDR3 DNA: TGTGCCAGCAGCGAGGGACCGAACACTGAAGCTTTCTTT
clone size: -; D gene: -; J gene: TRBJ2-7; V gene: TRBV27; CDR3 protein: CASSYGRGWSYEQYF; CDR3 DNA: TGTGCCAGCAGTTACGGTCGGGGGTGGTCCTACGAGCAGTACTTC
clone size: -; D gene: -; J gene: TRBJ1-3; V gene: TRBV9; CDR3 protein: CASSPPRFSGNTIYF; CDR3 DNA: TGTGCCAGCAGCCCCCCCAGGTTCTCTGGAAACACCATATATTTT
clone size: -; D gene: -; J gene: TRBJ2-7; V gene: TRBV29-1; CDR3 protein: CSVLRDISSYEQYF; CDR3 DNA: TGCAGCGTACTCCGGGACATCAGCTCCTACGAGCAGTACTTC
clone size: once; D gene: TRBD2; J gene: TRBJ2-5; V gene: TRBV9; CDR3 protein: CASSLLPSGGFQETQYF; CDR3 DNA: TGTGCCAGCAGCCTTCTTCCCTCGGGAGGTTTCCAAGAGACCCAGTACTTC
clone size: -; D gene: -; J gene: TRBJ2-2; V gene: TRBV28; CDR3 protein: CASSLGQNTGELFF; CDR3 DNA: TGTGCCAGCAGTTTAGGGCAGAACACCGGGGAGCTGTTTTTT
clone size: -; D gene: -; J gene: TRBJ2-3; V gene: TRBV7-9; CDR3 protein: CASSLTRTSTDTQYF; CDR3 DNA: TGTGCCAGCAGCTTGACTAGAACTAGCACAGATACGCAGTATTTT
clone size: -; D gene: TRBD2; J gene: TRBJ2-5; V gene: TRBV5-1; CDR3 protein: CASSTPGGETQYF; CDR3 DNA: TGCGCCAGCAGCACTCCGGGGGGAGAGACCCAGTACTTC
clone size: -; D gene: TRBD2; J gene: TRBJ2-6; V gene: TRBV5-6; CDR3 protein: CASIWGGDNVLTF; CDR3 DNA: TGTGCCAGCATCTGGGGGGGAGACAACGTCCTGACTTTC
clone size: -; D gene: -; J gene: TRBJ1-1; V gene: TRBV9; CDR3 protein: CASSVVAGYSEAFF; CDR3 DNA: TGTGCCAGCAGCGTAGTCGCAGGGTACTCTGAAGCTTTCTTT
clone size: many; D gene: -; J gene: TRBJ1-1; V gene: TRBV5-6; CDR3 protein: CASSPVWSAMVDTEAFF; CDR3 DNA: TGTGCCAGCAGCCCCGTATGGTCCGCGATGGTGGACACTGAAGCTTTCTTT
clone size: -; D gene: -; J gene: TRBJ1-6; V gene: TRBV7-9; CDR3 protein: CASSSQGLSNSPLHF; CDR3 DNA: TGTGCCAGCAGCTCACAGGGCCTCTCCAATTCACCCCTCCACTTT
clone size: once; D gene: -; J gene: TRBJ1-5; V gene: TRBV6-6; CDR3 protein: CASSPDSNQPQHF; CDR3 DNA: TGTGCCAGCTCACCGGATAGCAATCAGCCCCAGCATTTT
clone size: -; D gene: TRBD1; J gene: TRBJ2-7; V gene: TRBV7-2; CDR3 protein: CASSSLTGSYEQYF; CDR3 DNA: TGTGCCAGCAGCTCCTTGACAGGGAGCTACGAGCAGTACTTC
clone size: -; D gene: -; J gene: TRBJ2-7; V gene: TRBV5-1; CDR3 protein: CASSLGGMSVLEQYF; CDR3 DNA: TGCGCCAGCAGCTTGGGGGGGATGAGTGTTCTCGAGCAGTACTTC
clone size: -; D gene: -; J gene: TRBJ2-5; V gene: TRBV15; CDR3 protein: CATSRESSLGGTQYF; CDR3 DNA: TGTGCCACCAGCAGAGAGTCCTCGCTAGGGGGGACCCAGTACTTC
clone size: once; D gene: TRBD1; J gene: TRBJ2-2; V gene: TRBV5-1; CDR3 protein: CASSSPRDRADTGELFF; CDR3 DNA: TGCGCCAGCAGCTCCCCCCGGGACAGGGCGGACACCGGGGAGCTGTTTTTT
clone size: -; D gene: TRBD1; J gene: TRBJ2-7; V gene: TRBV5-1; CDR3 protein: CASSGGQGGYEQYF; CDR3 DNA: TGCGCCAGCAGCGGGGGACAGGGTGGGTACGAGCAGTACTTC
clone size: -; D gene: -; J gene: TRBJ1-6; V gene: TRBV25-1; CDR3 protein: CASGSGSPLHF; CDR3 DNA: TGTGCCAGCGGCAGTGGGTCACCCCTCCACTTT
clone size: -; D gene: -; J gene: TRBJ2-2; V gene: TRBV7-2; CDR3 protein: CASSLGRGGGELFF; CDR3 DNA: TGTGCCAGCAGCTTAGGCAGGGGAGGCGGGGAGCTGTTTTTT
clone size: few; D gene: -; J gene: TRBJ2-5; V gene: TRBV4-1; CDR3 protein: CASSQGYGGTRETQYF; CDR3 DNA: TGCGCCAGCAGCCAAGGGTACGGGGGGACACGAGAGACCCAGTACTTC
clone size: few; D gene: -; J gene: TRBJ1-1; V gene: TRBV5-1; CDR3 protein: CASAPGGRDTEAFF; CDR3 DNA: TGCGCCAGCGCACCGGGGGGCAGGGACACTGAAGCTTTCTTT
clone size: -; D gene: -; J gene: TRBJ1-2; V gene: TRBV4-3; CDR3 protein: CASSRQVLSGGGYTF; CDR3 DNA: TGCGCCAGCAGCCGTCAAGTTCTATCGGGAGGAGGCTACACCTTC
clone size: -; D gene: TRBD1; J gene: TRBJ1-2; V gene: TRBV9; CDR3 protein: CASSSGQGISGYTF; CDR3 DNA: TGTGCCAGCAGCTCGGGACAGGGTATAAGCGGCTACACCTTC
clone size: -; D gene: -; J gene: TRBJ2-5; V gene: TRBV5-4; CDR3 protein: CASSLVRGRARETQYF; CDR3 DNA: TGTGCCAGCAGCTTGGTGCGGGGCCGGGCGAGAGAGACCCAGTACTTC
clone size: -; D gene: -; J gene: TRBJ2-1; V gene: TRBV27; CDR3 protein: CASSPPVGMSINNEQFF; CDR3 DNA: TGTGCCAGCAGTCCCCCCGTGGGAATGAGTATAAACAATGAGCAGTTCTTC
clone size: -; D gene: -; J gene: TRBJ2-6; V gene: TRBV28; CDR3 protein: CASTQTGLPSGANVLTF; CDR3 DNA: TGTGCCAGCACGCAAACAGGGCTTCCCTCTGGGGCCAACGTCCTGACTTTC
clone size: -; D gene: -; J gene: TRBJ2-7; V gene: TRBV6-6; CDR3 protein: CASISRIDNSYEQYF; CDR3 DNA: TGTGCCAGCATCTCAAGGATCGACAACTCCTACGAGCAGTACTTC
clone size: few; D gene: -; J gene: TRBJ1-6; V gene: TRBV5-5; CDR3 protein: CASSPAPGQVNSPLHF; CDR3 DNA: TGTGCCAGCAGCCCGGCCCCGGGACAAGTCAATTCACCCCTCCACTTT
clone size: -; D gene: -; J gene: TRBJ2-7; V gene: TRBV7-9; CDR3 protein: CASSPGNEQYF; CDR3 DNA: TGTGCCAGCAGCCCCGGAAACGAGCAGTACTTC
clone size: -; D gene: -; J gene: TRBJ1-5; V gene: TRBV27; CDR3 protein: CASSPLNQPQHF; CDR3 DNA: TGTGCCAGCAGTCCGCTCAATCAGCCCCAGCATTTT
clone size: -; D gene: -; J gene: TRBJ2-2; V gene: TRBV5-1; CDR3 protein: CASSLGPGAQIPNTGELFF; CDR3 DNA: TGCGCCAGCAGCTTGGGCCCAGGGGCTCAAATACCGAACACCGGGGAGCTGTTTTTT
clone size: -; D gene: -; J gene: TRBJ1-2; V gene: TRBV6-5; CDR3 protein: CASSLGINYGYTF; CDR3 DNA: TGTGCCAGCAGTCTGGGGATAAACTATGGCTACACCTTC
clone size: few; D gene: -; J gene: TRBJ1-1; V gene: TRBV7-2; CDR3 protein: CASTEDRGNTEAFF; CDR3 DNA: TGTGCCAGCACCGAAGACCGGGGGAACACTGAAGCTTTCTTT
clone size: few; D gene: -; J gene: TRBJ2-7; V gene: TRBV27; CDR3 protein: CASSFPGRSYEQYF; CDR3 DNA: TGTGCCAGCAGTTTCCCGGGACGGTCCTACGAGCAGTACTTC
clone size: -; D gene: -; J gene: TRBJ2-7; V gene: TRBV6-6; CDR3 protein: CASSYSEEMYEQYF; CDR3 DNA: TGTGCCAGCAGTTACTCAGAGGAGATGTACGAGCAGTACTTC
clone size: -; D gene: -; J gene: TRBJ1-1; V gene: TRBV9; CDR3 protein: CASSVRGDDTEAFF; CDR3 DNA: TGTGCCAGCAGCGTTAGGGGGGATGACACTGAAGCTTTCTTT
clone size: -; D gene: -; J gene: TRBJ2-1; V gene: TRBV7-9; CDR3 protein: CASSLTFGSYNEQFF; CDR3 DNA: TGTGCCAGCAGCTTAACCTTCGGCAGCTACAATGAGCAGTTCTTC
clone size: large; D gene: -; J gene: TRBJ2-2; V gene: TRBV28; CDR3 protein: CASSLETGELFF; CDR3 DNA: TGTGCCAGCAGTTTAGAGACCGGGGAGCTGTTTTTT
clone size: -; D gene: -; J gene: TRBJ2-7; V gene: TRBV27; CDR3 protein: CASSLKGTHEQYF; CDR3 DNA: TGTGCCAGCAGTTTAAAGGGGACCCACGAGCAGTACTTC
clone size: -; D gene: -; J gene: TRBJ1-1; V gene: TRBV28; CDR3 protein: CASSFGWGPGEAFF; CDR3 DNA: TGTGCCAGCAGTTTTGGGTGGGGGCCGGGTGAAGCTTTCTTT
clone size: -; D gene: -; J gene: TRBJ2-3; V gene: TRBV5-1; CDR3 protein: CASSLGQSSTDTQYF; CDR3 DNA: TGCGCCAGCAGCTTGGGTCAGTCTAGCACAGATACGCAGTATTTT
clone size: -; D gene: -; J gene: TRBJ2-5; V gene: TRBV19; CDR3 protein: CASSIAQGETQYF; CDR3 DNA: TGTGCCAGTAGTATAGCTCAGGGGGAGACCCAGTACTTC
clone size: -; D gene: -; J gene: TRBJ2-7; V gene: TRBV7-9; CDR3 protein: CASSSPTGWSSSYEQYF; CDR3 DNA: TGTGCCAGCAGCTCCCCGACAGGCTGGAGCTCCTCCTACGAGCAGTACTTC
clone size: few; D gene: -; J gene: TRBJ1-1; V gene: TRBV9; CDR3 protein: CASSVEGKNTEAFF; CDR3 DNA: TGTGCCAGCAGCGTAGAAGGGAAAAACACTGAAGCTTTCTTT